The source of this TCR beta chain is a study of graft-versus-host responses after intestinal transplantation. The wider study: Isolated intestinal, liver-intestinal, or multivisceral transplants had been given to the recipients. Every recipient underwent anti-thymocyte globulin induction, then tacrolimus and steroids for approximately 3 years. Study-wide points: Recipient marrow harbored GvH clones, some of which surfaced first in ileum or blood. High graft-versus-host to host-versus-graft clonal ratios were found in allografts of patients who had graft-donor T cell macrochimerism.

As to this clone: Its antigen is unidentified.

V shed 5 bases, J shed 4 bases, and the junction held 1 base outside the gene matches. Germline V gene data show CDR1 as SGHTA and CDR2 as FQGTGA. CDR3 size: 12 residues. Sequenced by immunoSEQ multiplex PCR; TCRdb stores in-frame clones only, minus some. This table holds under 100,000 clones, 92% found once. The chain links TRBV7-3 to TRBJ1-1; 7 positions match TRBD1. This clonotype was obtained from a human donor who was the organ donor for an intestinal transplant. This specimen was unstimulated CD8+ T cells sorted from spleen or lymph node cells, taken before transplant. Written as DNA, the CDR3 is TGTGCCAGCAGCCAGGGGGGCACTGAAGCTTTCTTT. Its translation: CASSQGGTEAFF.